The 25 T cell receptor beta chains below all came from one sample that was sequenced in a study of cytomegalovirus exposure and HLA in healthy donors. TCRdb's table, derived via immunoSEQ multiplex PCR, lists solely in-frame clones and lacks some. This sample has fewer than 85,000 clones; roughly 94% occur once, and the top ten carry about 0.63%. The specimen was PBMCs. The receptors originated from a woman aged 18-29 years in good health and CMV-seronegative.

The chain recombines TRBV20-1 with TRBJ2-5; unclear D gene. CDR1 is DFQATT and CDR2 is SNEGSKA in the germline V gene (reference sequence). CDR3 length: 11 amino acids. Trimming took off 4 bases at V and 5 bases at J, with 8 bases between the two ends. In DNA, the CDR3 is TGCAGTGCTACCCGGTTTGAGACCCAGTACTTC. The encoded protein is CSATRFETQYF.

The V gene is TRBV7-9, the J gene TRBJ1-6; 11 bases match TRBD1. Germline V gives CDR1 SEHNR, CDR2 FQNEAQ (reference sequence). V lost 4 bases and J lost 12; bases outside the gene matches: 2. The CDR3 length is 13 residues. The CDR3 DNA reads TGTGCCAGCAGCTGGGGACAGGGGGTACCCCTCCACTTT. Translated, it gives CASSWGQGVPLHF.

CDR3 DNA sequence: TGTGCCAGTAGAACACCCGCAACTAATGAAAAACTGTTTTTT. This codes for CASRTPATNEKLFF. J is TRBJ1-4 and V is TRBV19; D unresolved. This CDR3 is 14 amino acids long. V shed 6 bases and J shed 0 bases, with 8 bases lying between them. Germline V gives CDR1 LNHDA, CDR2 SQIVND (reference sequence).

The rearrangement links TRBV5-5 to TRBJ1-1; D possibly corresponds to TRBD1 (6 bases). Per germline, CDR1 SGHKS and CDR2 YYEKEE (reference sequence). V lost 3 bases and J 2 bases, leaving 8 bases between the germline ends. This CDR3 region has 13 residues. The CDR3 here is CASSSTGNTEAFF. The CDR3 region has the DNA TGTGCCAGCAGCTCGACAGGAAACACTGAAGCTTTCTTT.

This chain links TRBV2 with TRBJ2-5, with 11 bases fitting TRBD2. J was trimmed by 4 bases and V by 7 bases; bases with no gene match: 11. The CDR3 is made up of 16 amino acids. Germline V gene data show CDR1 as SNHLY and CDR2 as FYNNEI. The chain's CDR3 is CASTLGTSGYGETQYF. The DNA of the CDR3 is TGTGCCAGCACTCTGGGGACTAGCGGTTACGGAGAGACCCAGTACTTC.

The chain has TRBV5-4 and TRBJ2-2, with D tentatively TRBD1 (5 bases). Germline V gene lookup returns CDR1 SGHNT and CDR2 YYREEE (reference sequence). Trimming pared 3 bases from V and 3 bases from J, leaving 21 bases between. The CDR3 covers 18 residues. This chain's CDR3 is CASSSLPRVRGDTGELFF. In DNA form, the CDR3 reads TGTGCCAGCAGCTCCTTGCCCAGGGTAAGGGGTGACACCGGGGAGCTGTTTTTT.

The rearrangement uses TRBV7-6 and TRBJ2-2; TRBD1 matches 8 bases. After removal of 5 bases from V and 4 bases from J, the junction contained 6 bases not matched to a gene. From germline, CDR1 is SGHVS and CDR2 FNYEAQ. CDR3 length equals 15 residues. The CDR3 protein is CASSQGAGVTGELFF. Written as DNA, the CDR3 is TGTGCCAGCAGCCAGGGGGCTGGAGTCACCGGGGAGCTGTTTTTT.

CDR3 protein: CAIDGPRTGRTRDTQYF. The CDR3 DNA follows: TGTGCCATCGATGGCCCTCGGACAGGGCGCACTCGGGATACGCAGTATTTT. The genes are TRBV10-3 and TRBJ2-3; 8 bases map to TRBD1. CDR1 and CDR2 (germline): ENHRY, SYGVKD. After removal of 8 bases from V and 6 bases from J, the junction contained 19 bases not matched to a gene. The CDR3 has 17 amino acids.

J is TRBJ2-7 and V is TRBV18, with D possibly being TRBD2 (6 bases). This CDR3 spans 13 amino acids. Trimming cost V 3 bases and J 6 bases, with 12 bases left between them. The germline gives CDR1 KGHSH, CDR2 LQKENI. The CDR3 coding sequence is TGTGCCAGCTCACCTGGGGGGAATGGCGAGCAGTACTTC. It yields the protein CASSPGGNGEQYF.

The chain joins TRBV5-1 to TRBJ2-4; weak D call: TRBD1 (6 bases). The V gene's germline CDR1 is SGHRS and CDR2 YFSETQ. The CDR3 is made up of 15 amino acids. V lost 0 bases to trimming and J lost 4 bases, with 11 bases between them. CDR3 DNA sequence: TGCGCCAGCAGCTTGGTGTCAGGGGCGAAAAACATTCAGTACTTC. It translates to CASSLVSGAKNIQYF.

The CDR3 sequence: CASSGPGYEQYF. Here the CDR3 DNA reads TGTGCCAGCAGTGGCCCGGGCTACGAGCAGTACTTC. This chain uses TRBV6-5 with TRBJ2-7; D is uncertain. Germline V CDR1 and CDR2: MNHEY, SVGAGI. The CDR3 totals 12 residues. Trimming pared 5 bases from V and 3 bases from J, leaving 8 bases between.

This chain joins TRBV12-5 and TRBJ2-7; tentative D call: TRBD1 (6 bases). Looked up from germline, CDR1 is LGHNT and CDR2 is FRNRAP. V was pared by 7 bases and J by 2 bases, with 21 bases between. The CDR3 runs to 16 residues. CDR3 sequence: CASALQAWGQTYEQYF. Written as DNA, the CDR3 is TGTGCTAGTGCCCTTCAAGCCTGGGGACAAACCTACGAGCAGTACTTC.

CDR3 protein: CASSQDLSSGANVLTF. In DNA, the CDR3 is TGCGCCAGCAGCCAAGATCTAAGCTCTGGGGCCAACGTCCTGACTTTC. The chain carries TRBV4-3 and TRBJ2-6, with D unclear. CDR3 length: 16 amino acids. Trimming took off 0 bases at V and 0 bases at J, with 6 bases between the two ends. Germline CDR1 reads LGHNA; CDR2 reads YSLEER.

V usage is TRBV5-4 and J usage is TRBJ2-1, with D perhaps TRBD1 (5 bases). The CDR3 has 16 residues. Germline CDR1 SGHNT, CDR2 YYREEE (reference sequence). V was pared by 0 bases and J by 4 bases, with 14 bases between. The chain's CDR3 is CASSLALQGRYNEQFF. The CDR3 DNA sequence: TGTGCCAGCAGCTTGGCCTTGCAGGGTCGGTACAATGAGCAGTTCTTC.

This chain joins TRBV2 and TRBJ2-3; TRBD2 matches 11 bases. Germline CDR1 reads SNHLY; CDR2 reads FYNNEI. The CDR3 is made up of 17 amino acids. Germline trimming cut 4 bases from V and 5 bases from J; bases unmatched to any gene: 11. Written as DNA, the CDR3 is TGTGCCAGCAGTGGGACTAGCGGGCTACGAGGAGGAGATACGCAGTATTTT. This gives the protein CASSGTSGLRGGDTQYF.

The chain recombines TRBV19 with TRBJ2-7, with D possibly being TRBD2 (6 bases). The germline V gene has CDR1 LNHDA and CDR2 SQIVND (reference sequence). This CDR3 is built from 12 residues. The DNA for the CDR3 is TGTGTGGGGACTCCTCTTGACTACGAGCAGTACTTC. Encoded protein: CVGTPLDYEQYF.

This chain connects TRBV28 to TRBJ1-5, with 8 positions matching TRBD1. Germline V gene lookup returns CDR1 MDHEN and CDR2 SYDVKM. J gave up 5 bases and V 4 bases, and 10 bases lay outside the gene matches. The CDR3 has 16 amino acids. CDR3 nucleotide sequence: TGTGCCAGCAGTTCGGCTGCTGCCAGGGGGCATCAGCCCCAGCATTTT. This gives the protein CASSSAAARGHQPQHF.

This chain links TRBV5-1 with TRBJ1-1, with 8 bases fitting TRBD1. J lost 6 bases, V lost 4 bases, and 11 bases had no gene match. Germline lookup yields CDR1 SGHRS and CDR2 YFSETQ. The CDR3 has 15 amino acids. The CDR3 DNA reads TGCGCCAGCAGCCCAGGACAGGGAGGGAGGGCTGAAGCTTTCTTT. This encodes CASSPGQGGRAEAFF.

The V call is TRBV18, the J call TRBJ1-1, with D perhaps matching TRBD1 (5 bases). Per the germline V gene, CDR1 is KGHSH and CDR2 is LQKENI. Trimming shortened V by 4 bases and J by 3 bases, and 12 bases separated the two germline ends. There are 14 residues in the CDR3. CDR3 nucleotide sequence: TGTGCCAGCTCACTCCTCGACAGCGACACTGAAGCTTTCTTT. It translates to CASSLLDSDTEAFF.

The chain is built from TRBV5-1 and TRBJ2-2, with 11 bases that match TRBD2. This CDR3 comprises 15 residues. CDR1 and CDR2 (germline): SGHRS, YFSETQ. Trimming removed 0 bases from V and 10 bases from J; junction bases left unmatched: 5. The CDR3 here is CASSLVLAGGVELFF. CDR3 bases: TGCGCCAGCAGCTTGGTTTTAGCGGGGGGGGTGGAGCTGTTTTTT.

J is TRBJ2-3 and V is TRBV7-9; 10 positions match TRBD2. Per the germline V gene, CDR1 is SEHNR and CDR2 is FQNEAQ (reference sequence). CDR3 size: 15 residues. Unmatched junction bases numbered 5, after V lost 2 bases and J lost 6 bases. The CDR3 is CASSLRSGRADTQYF. The DNA of the CDR3 is TGTGCCAGCAGCTTAAGAAGCGGGAGGGCGGATACGCAGTATTTT.

The chain uses TRBV18 and TRBJ1-4; 8 bases line up with TRBD1. V shed 2 bases, J shed 7 bases, and the junction held 6 bases outside the gene matches. The CDR3 runs 15 residues. Germline assignment: CDR1 KGHSH and CDR2 LQKENI. The CDR3 region is CASSPTGTGGEKLFF. CDR3 nucleotides: TGTGCCAGCTCACCAACCGGGACAGGAGGTGAAAAACTGTTTTTT.

This chain joins TRBV2 and TRBJ2-2; 8 positions match TRBD1. Looked up from germline, CDR1 is SNHLY and CDR2 is FYNNEI. This CDR3 is built from 16 residues. V was clipped by 5 bases and J by 4 bases; unmatched bases: 9. The CDR3 sequence: CASSIWQGAPTGELFF. The DNA of the CDR3 is TGTGCCAGCAGTATATGGCAGGGGGCGCCCACCGGGGAGCTGTTTTTT.

The V and J genes are TRBV4-2 and TRBJ2-7, with D possibly being TRBD2 (6 bases). The CDR3 contains 14 residues. In germline, CDR1 is LGHNA, CDR2 YNFKEQ. Trimming pared 1 base from V and 1 base from J, leaving 8 bases between. DNA for the CDR3: TGTGCCAGCAGCCAAGGGGGGGAATCCTACGAGCAGTACTTC. It is translated as CASSQGGESYEQYF.

This chain joins TRBV27 and TRBJ2-1; maybe TRBD2 (5 bases). CDR1 and CDR2 (germline): MNHEY, SMNVEV (reference sequence). The CDR3 runs 16 residues. Trimming cost V 0 bases and J 1 base, with 10 bases left between them. CDR3 sequence (DNA): TGTGCCAGCAGTTTATCGAGGAGCGGATCCTACAATGAGCAGTTCTTC. Its protein product is CASSLSRSGSYNEQFF.